This is a list of T cell receptor beta chains from one sample in a study of cytomegalovirus exposure and HLA in healthy donors. Profiled with immunoSEQ multiplex PCR; TCRdb holds only in-frame clones, not every one. The sample holds 75,000 to 100,000 clones, 73% seen once. The sequencing sample was made of PBMCs. The receptor source for this set is a man aged 40-50 years in good health and CMV-seronegative. Both conserved end residues are part of each CDR3. A D gene is named only where the DNA matches it firmly. A clone size is listed for some rows: how often the clone was seen (once, few, many), or a class if it is expanded.

j_gene: TRBJ2-7
v_gene: TRBV15
d_gene: NA
len: 15
abundance: NA
CDR3nt: TGTGCCACCAGCCCTGCCCCGGAGGGGTCCTACGAGCAGTACTTC
CDR3aa: CATSPAPEGSYEQYF

j_gene: TRBJ2-7
v_gene: TRBV5-5
d_gene: TRBD1
len: 16
abundance: NA
CDR3nt: TGTGCCAGCAGCTACGGCGGGACAGGGGCTTCCTACGAGCAGTACTTC
CDR3aa: CASSYGGTGASYEQYF

j_gene: TRBJ2-7
v_gene: TRBV6-5
d_gene: TRBD1
len: 16
abundance: NA
CDR3nt: TGTGCCAGCAGTTACTCCTCCGGACAGGAGTCCTACGAGCAGTACTTC
CDR3aa: CASSYSSGQESYEQYF

j_gene: TRBJ2-7
v_gene: TRBV5-1
d_gene: TRBD1
len: 13
abundance: few
CDR3nt: TGCGCCAGCAGCCGGGACAGGGCAAACGAGCAGTACTTC
CDR3aa: CASSRDRANEQYF

j_gene: TRBJ2-6
v_gene: TRBV7-9
d_gene: NA
len: 19
abundance: few
CDR3nt: TGTGCCAGCAGCCTAGCCCGTCTACAGGGAGTAGCTGGGGCCAACGTCCTGACTTTC
CDR3aa: CASSLARLQGVAGANVLTF

j_gene: TRBJ1-5
v_gene: TRBV5-6
d_gene: NA
len: 14
abundance: NA
CDR3nt: TGTGCCAGCAGCTTGGGACTCCACAATCAGCCCCAGCATTTT
CDR3aa: CASSLGLHNQPQHF

j_gene: TRBJ1-2
v_gene: TRBV7-9
d_gene: NA
len: 14
abundance: few
CDR3nt: TGTGCCAGCAGCTCCCGAGGCGGCTCTTATGGCTACACCTTC
CDR3aa: CASSSRGGSYGYTF

j_gene: TRBJ1-2
v_gene: TRBV7-9
d_gene: NA
len: 13
abundance: NA
CDR3nt: TGTGCCAGCAGCTTAGGCGAGGGTTATGGCTACACCTTC
CDR3aa: CASSLGEGYGYTF

j_gene: TRBJ2-5
v_gene: TRBV6-5
d_gene: TRBD2
len: 14
abundance: NA
CDR3nt: TGTGCCAGCAGTTTCTCTGCTAGCGGGGGGTCTGCTAACTTC
CDR3aa: CASSFSASGGSANF

j_gene: TRBJ2-1
v_gene: TRBV27
d_gene: TRBD2
len: 15
abundance: NA
CDR3nt: TGTGCCAGCAGTCCACGACTAGCGGGATACAATGAGCAGTTCTTC
CDR3aa: CASSPRLAGYNEQFF

j_gene: TRBJ2-7
v_gene: TRBV7-9
d_gene: TRBD1
len: 16
abundance: NA
CDR3nt: TGTGCCAGCAGCTTAGTAGGACAGGGGATAAGCTACGAGCAGTACTTC
CDR3aa: CASSLVGQGISYEQYF

j_gene: TRBJ2-3
v_gene: TRBV10-2
d_gene: TRBD2
len: 19
abundance: NA
CDR3nt: TGCGCCAGCAGTGTGCCCCTAGCGGGGGAACGATCTAGCACAGATACGCAGTATTTT
CDR3aa: CASSVPLAGERSSTDTQYF

j_gene: TRBJ1-6
v_gene: TRBV7-8
d_gene: NA
len: 12
abundance: NA
CDR3nt: TGTGCCAGCAGCTTCGGTAATTCACCCCTCCACTTT
CDR3aa: CASSFGNSPLHF

j_gene: TRBJ2-7
v_gene: TRBV5-4
d_gene: TRBD1
len: 17
abundance: NA
CDR3nt: TGTGCCAGCAGCTTGGGACCCAACCCGGGACAGGGAAGCGAGCAGTACTTC
CDR3aa: CASSLGPNPGQGSEQYF

j_gene: TRBJ1-3
v_gene: TRBV6-5
d_gene: NA
len: 13
abundance: NA
CDR3nt: TGTGCCAGCAGATCTCCCTTAGGAAACACCATATATTTT
CDR3aa: CASRSPLGNTIYF

j_gene: TRBJ2-3
v_gene: TRBV18
d_gene: TRBD2
len: 15
abundance: once
CDR3nt: TGTGCCAGCTCACCGAGCGGGGGGGGCACAGATACGCAGTATTTT
CDR3aa: CASSPSGGGTDTQYF

j_gene: TRBJ2-5
v_gene: TRBV14
d_gene: NA
len: 13
abundance: NA
CDR3nt: TGTGCCAGCAGCCAAGGACAGGAAGAGACCCAGTACTTC
CDR3aa: CASSQGQEETQYF

j_gene: TRBJ1-1
v_gene: TRBV30
d_gene: NA
len: 14
abundance: NA
CDR3nt: TGTGCCTGGGGTACCCCTCCGCAGGGCTATGAAGCTTTCTTT
CDR3aa: CAWGTPPQGYEAFF

j_gene: TRBJ2-3
v_gene: TRBV5-1
d_gene: TRBD2
len: 17
abundance: few
CDR3nt: TGCGCCAGCAGCTTGGCGCTAGCGGGGGGTCGGGGAGATACGCAGTATTTT
CDR3aa: CASSLALAGGRGDTQYF

j_gene: TRBJ1-5
v_gene: TRBV19
d_gene: NA
len: 13
abundance: NA
CDR3nt: TGTGCCAGTAGTCGGGCGGGGAACCAGCCCCAGCATTTT
CDR3aa: CASSRAGNQPQHF

j_gene: TRBJ1-2
v_gene: TRBV7-8
d_gene: NA
len: 12
abundance: few
CDR3nt: TGTGCCAGCAGTTTCAACAGGGAAAGGGGCACCTTC
CDR3aa: CASSFNRERGTF